These T cell receptor beta chains were read from a single sample in a study of blood T cell repertoires in COVID-19. Measured with immunoSEQ multiplex PCR; TCRdb has only the in-frame clones, and not every one. The sample includes more than 150,000 clones, approximately 80% of them seen just once. Sequenced: PBMCs or T cells enriched from blood (not recorded which). All receptors derive from a woman aged 55-70 years who had recovered from COVID-19. Both conserved end residues are part of each CDR3. A D gene is named only where the DNA matches it firmly. A row's size may be missing; if present it is once, few, many or a size class.

clone size: NA; V gene: TRBV1; D gene: NA; J gene: TRBJ2-5; CDR3 protein: CTSSRPDRAQETQYF; CDR3 DNA: TGCACCAGCAGCCGCCCGGACAGGGCCCAAGAGACCCAGTACTTC
clone size: NA; V gene: TRBV5-4; D gene: NA; J gene: TRBJ1-2; CDR3 protein: CASTPGVLSGGYTF; CDR3 DNA: TGTGCCAGCACCCCCGGGGTCCTCTCGGGAGGCTACACCTTC
clone size: NA; V gene: TRBV19; D gene: NA; J gene: TRBJ1-1; CDR3 protein: CASSRGPMNTEAFF; CDR3 DNA: TGTGCCAGTAGCAGGGGACCCATGAACACTGAAGCCTTCTTT
clone size: NA; V gene: TRBV11-2; D gene: TRBD1; J gene: TRBJ1-2; CDR3 protein: CASSYTGVVGGYTF; CDR3 DNA: TGTGCCAGCAGTTATACAGGGGTGGTCGGTGGCTACACCTTC
clone size: NA; V gene: TRBV6-5; D gene: TRBD1; J gene: TRBJ1-3; CDR3 protein: CASSQTGENTIYF; CDR3 DNA: TGTGCCAGCAGTCAGACAGGGGAGAACACCATATATTTT
clone size: few; V gene: TRBV19; D gene: NA; J gene: TRBJ1-1; CDR3 protein: CASSIGQNTEAFF; CDR3 DNA: TGTGCCAGTAGTATAGGACAGAACACTGAAGCTTTCTTT
clone size: NA; V gene: TRBV13; D gene: NA; J gene: TRBJ1-2; CDR3 protein: CASSYAGARGYTF; CDR3 DNA: TGTGCCAGCAGCTATGCAGGGGCCCGCGGCTACACCTTC
clone size: NA; V gene: TRBV7-9; D gene: NA; J gene: TRBJ1-2; CDR3 protein: CASSPGTGTAGRYGYTF; CDR3 DNA: TGTGCCAGCAGCCCTGGGACTGGGACCGCGGGTCGGTATGGCTACACCTTC
clone size: NA; V gene: TRBV6-5; D gene: NA; J gene: TRBJ2-7; CDR3 protein: CASQRGSRYDEQYF; CDR3 DNA: TGTGCCAGCCAGCGAGGGTCCCGCTACGACGAGCAGTACTTC
clone size: once; V gene: TRBV5-4; D gene: NA; J gene: TRBJ2-7; CDR3 protein: CASSLNVERREQYF; CDR3 DNA: TGTGCCAGCAGCTTGAATGTCGAGCGGAGGGAGCAGTACTTC
clone size: NA; V gene: TRBV9; D gene: NA; J gene: TRBJ2-3; CDR3 protein: CASSPQGTYTQYF; CDR3 DNA: TGTGCCAGCAGCCCCCAGGGGACATATACGCAGTATTTT
clone size: NA; V gene: TRBV5-5; D gene: TRBD1; J gene: TRBJ1-5; CDR3 protein: CASSVTGAKVSGNQPQHF; CDR3 DNA: TGTGCCAGCAGCGTAACAGGGGCCAAGGTATCGGGCAATCAGCCCCAGCATTTT
clone size: NA; V gene: TRBV27; D gene: TRBD1; J gene: TRBJ1-2; CDR3 protein: CASRLGQDHNYGYTF; CDR3 DNA: TGTGCCAGCAGACTCGGACAGGACCATAACTATGGCTACACCTTC
clone size: NA; V gene: TRBV19; D gene: TRBD1; J gene: TRBJ2-2; CDR3 protein: CASSPGPGTGNTGELFF; CDR3 DNA: TGTGCCAGTAGTCCTGGGCCCGGGACAGGGAACACCGGGGAGCTGTTTTTT
clone size: NA; V gene: TRBV10-3; D gene: NA; J gene: TRBJ2-1; CDR3 protein: CAIRGGWESGNEQFF; CDR3 DNA: TGTGCCATCAGGGGGGGTTGGGAGAGTGGGAATGAGCAGTTCTTC
clone size: NA; V gene: TRBV9; D gene: NA; J gene: TRBJ2-3; CDR3 protein: CASSVDTGKDTQYF; CDR3 DNA: TGTGCCAGCAGCGTAGACACAGGGAAGGATACGCAGTATTTT
clone size: NA; V gene: TRBV7-2; D gene: TRBD2; J gene: TRBJ2-1; CDR3 protein: CASSSRGSGGNSYNEQFF; CDR3 DNA: TGTGCCAGCAGCTCCCGGGGTAGCGGGGGTAACTCCTACAATGAGCAGTTCTTC
clone size: NA; V gene: TRBV19; D gene: NA; J gene: TRBJ2-5; CDR3 protein: CASSMAPGGRETQYF; CDR3 DNA: TGTGCCAGTAGTATGGCCCCAGGGGGGAGAGAGACCCAGTACTTC
clone size: NA; V gene: TRBV19; D gene: TRBD1; J gene: TRBJ1-4; CDR3 protein: CASSTDRGRFNEKLFF; CDR3 DNA: TGTGCCAGTAGCACAGACAGGGGGCGGTTCAATGAAAAACTGTTTTTT
clone size: NA; V gene: TRBV4-2; D gene: TRBD2; J gene: TRBJ2-5; CDR3 protein: CASSQDGTSGGGETQYF; CDR3 DNA: TGTGCCAGCAGCCAAGATGGGACTAGCGGGGGGGGAGAGACCCAGTACTTC
clone size: NA; V gene: TRBV3-1/TRBV3-2; D gene: TRBD2; J gene: TRBJ2-3; CDR3 protein: CASSQQREEGADTQYF; CDR3 DNA: TGTGCCAGCAGCCAACAGCGGGAGGAGGGCGCAGATACGCAGTATTTT
clone size: NA; V gene: TRBV11-2; D gene: NA; J gene: TRBJ1-5; CDR3 protein: CASSSAGLGEGNQPQHF; CDR3 DNA: TGTGCCAGCAGCTCCGCGGGGTTGGGGGAGGGTAATCAGCCCCAGCATTTT
clone size: few; V gene: TRBV21-1; D gene: NA; J gene: TRBJ2-5; CDR3 protein: CASSKAPGGPSRETQYF; CDR3 DNA: TGTGCCAGCAGCAAAGCTCCGGGGGGGCCAAGCCGAGAGACCCAGTACTTC
clone size: NA; V gene: TRBV7-2; D gene: NA; J gene: TRBJ2-5; CDR3 protein: CASSLAAGARDGKTQYF; CDR3 DNA: TGTGCCAGCAGCTTAGCAGCAGGGGCTCGAGACGGAAAGACCCAGTACTTC
clone size: NA; V gene: TRBV15; D gene: TRBD1; J gene: TRBJ1-3; CDR3 protein: CATSTRQGPGNTIYF; CDR3 DNA: TGTGCCACCAGCACCAGACAGGGTCCTGGAAACACCATATATTTT
clone size: NA; V gene: TRBV19; D gene: NA; J gene: TRBJ2-3; CDR3 protein: CASGPAGVTDTQYF; CDR3 DNA: TGTGCCAGTGGGCCGGCAGGGGTGACAGATACGCAGTATTTT
clone size: once; V gene: TRBV10-1; D gene: NA; J gene: TRBJ2-4; CDR3 protein: CASSEQDRYF; CDR3 DNA: TGCGCCAGCAGTGAACAGGACAGGTACTTC